This T cell receptor beta chain was sequenced in a study of vaccination and CD4 T cells after COVID-19. Background on the study: Cells were stimulated with overlapping spike peptides from SARS-CoV-2, HCoV-NL63, HCoV-OC43 and HCoV-229E.

Germline V CDR1 and CDR2: MNHEY, SVGEGT. Trimming at V came to 4 bases and at J to 3 bases, leaving 8 bases not matched to a gene. The length of the CDR3 is 16 residues. Once obtained from cultured CD4+ T cells, the DNA was sequenced using the Oncomine TCR Beta short-read assay. TCRdb reprocessed the PCR reads with MiXCR, giving one entry per CDR3 protein. The data show some 20,000 distinct CDR3 sequences, with 30% to 40% seen just once and around 14% held by the top ten. The treatment: approximately nine-day PBMC culture with coronavirus spike peptide pools or control peptides (ViraFEST assay). Under the ViraFEST approach, antigen-specific T cells were expanded with peptide pools and TCRs subsequently sequenced. This clonotype was counted between two and nine times. What it recognizes is unknown.

The chain uses TRBV6-2 or TRBV6-3 and TRBJ2-1; 8 bases align to TRBD2. The sequenced sample was cultured CD4+ T cells from blood. The receptor comes from a human donor with COVID-19. In DNA, the CDR3 is TGTGCCAGCAGTTCTATTCGGGGGGGCTTCTACAATGAGCAGTTCTTC. This gives the protein CASSSIRGGFYNEQFF.